This T cell receptor (beta chain) originates from a study of blood T cell repertoires in COVID-19. At the level of the study: Whether acute or convalescent, the COVID-19 samples came from the United States, Italy and Spain. Nucleic acid was either cDNA or gDNA, and it came from T cells, B-cell-depleted T cells, or PBMCs.

As processed by the authors: Reference gene primers were amplified, and this amplification served to estimate nucleated cell counts. This table comes from immunoSEQ multiplex PCR, and its TCRdb copy is limited to in-frame clones, with some not included. V, J and clone size were drawn from that table, and D and trimming were deduced from the DNA. The sample includes approximately 270,000 clones, approximately 86% of them seen just once. CDR3 size: 15 residues. Germline V gene sequence: CDR1 SGHTA, CDR2 FQGNSA. Trimming cost V 5 bases and J 0 bases, with 13 bases left between them. The TCR comes from a man aged 35 to 55 with active or convalescent COVID-19. The chain is built from TRBV7-2 and TRBJ1-2, with D maybe TRBD1 (6 bases). Material for sequencing was peripheral blood. CDR3: CASSAQQGTNYGYTF. The CDR3 DNA reads as TGTGCCAGCAGCGCCCAACAGGGCACTAACTATGGCTACACCTTC.